This T cell receptor beta chain was sequenced during a study of T cells in Graves' hyperthyroidism and ophthalmopathy. General study points: It was a median about 6 months before onset that the model predicted ophthalmopathy.

The CDR3 spans 14 residues. Trimming took off 2 bases at V and 10 bases at J, with 12 bases between the two ends. CDR1 and CDR2 (germline): SEHNR, FQNEAQ (reference sequence). With regard to this clonotype: Its antigen is unknown.

Amplified TCR beta CDR3 regions came from RNA transcripts. Initially, a first-round RT-PCR of the TCR CDR3 employed the HTBI primer set. In TCRdb, the multiplex PCR reads were re-called with MiXCR into one record per CDR3 protein. The data show roughly 500,000 distinct CDR3 sequences, about 45% seen once. The sequenced sample was peripheral blood or thyroid tissue (not recorded which). V usage is TRBV7-9 and J usage is TRBJ1-6; D unclear. The receptor comes from an adult woman with Graves' disease, either hyperthyroidism or ophthalmopathy (not recorded which). As DNA, the CDR3 is TGTGCCAGCAGCTTACAAAGGCACGGCTCACCCCTCCACTTT. Residues: CASSLQRHGSPLHF.